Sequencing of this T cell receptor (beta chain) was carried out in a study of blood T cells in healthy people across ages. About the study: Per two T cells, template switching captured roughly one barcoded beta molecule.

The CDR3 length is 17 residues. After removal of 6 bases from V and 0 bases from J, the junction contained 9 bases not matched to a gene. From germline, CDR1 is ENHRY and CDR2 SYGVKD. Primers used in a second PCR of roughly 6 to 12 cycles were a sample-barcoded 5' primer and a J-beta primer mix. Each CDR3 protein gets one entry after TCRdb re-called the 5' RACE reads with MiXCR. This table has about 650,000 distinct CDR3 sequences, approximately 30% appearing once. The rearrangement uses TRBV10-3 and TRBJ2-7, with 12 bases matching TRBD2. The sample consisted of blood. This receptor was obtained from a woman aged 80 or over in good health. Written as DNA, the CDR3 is TGTGCCATCAGCGAGGGACTAGCGGGTATTGGCTCCTACGAGCAGTACTTC. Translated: CAISEGLAGIGSYEQYF.